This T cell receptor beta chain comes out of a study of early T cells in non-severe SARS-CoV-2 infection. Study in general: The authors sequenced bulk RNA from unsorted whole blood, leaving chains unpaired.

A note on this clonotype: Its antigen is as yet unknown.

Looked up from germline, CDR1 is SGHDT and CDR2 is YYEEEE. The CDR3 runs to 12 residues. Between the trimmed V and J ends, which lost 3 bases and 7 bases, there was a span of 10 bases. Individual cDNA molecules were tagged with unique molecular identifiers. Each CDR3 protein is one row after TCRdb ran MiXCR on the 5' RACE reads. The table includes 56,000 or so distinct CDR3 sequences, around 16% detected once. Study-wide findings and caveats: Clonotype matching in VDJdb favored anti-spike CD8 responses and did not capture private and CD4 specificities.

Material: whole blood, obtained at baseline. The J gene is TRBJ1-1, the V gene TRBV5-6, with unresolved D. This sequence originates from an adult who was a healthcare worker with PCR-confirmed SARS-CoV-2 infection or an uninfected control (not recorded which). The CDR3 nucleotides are TGTGCCAGCAGCTACGGATTCTTTGAAGCTTTCTTT. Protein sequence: CASSYGFFEAFF.